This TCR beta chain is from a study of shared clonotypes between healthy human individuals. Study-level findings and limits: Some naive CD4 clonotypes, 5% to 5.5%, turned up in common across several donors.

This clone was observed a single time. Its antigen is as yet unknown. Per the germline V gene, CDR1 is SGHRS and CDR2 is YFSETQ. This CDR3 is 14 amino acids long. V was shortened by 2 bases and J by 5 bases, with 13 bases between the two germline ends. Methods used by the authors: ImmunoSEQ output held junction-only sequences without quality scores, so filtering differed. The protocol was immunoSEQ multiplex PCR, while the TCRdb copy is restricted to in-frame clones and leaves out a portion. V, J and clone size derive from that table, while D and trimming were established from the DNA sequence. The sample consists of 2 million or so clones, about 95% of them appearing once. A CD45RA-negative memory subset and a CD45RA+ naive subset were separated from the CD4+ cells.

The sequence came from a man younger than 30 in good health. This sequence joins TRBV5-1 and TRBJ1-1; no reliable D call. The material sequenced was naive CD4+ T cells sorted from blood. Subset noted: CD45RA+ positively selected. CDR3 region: CASSLRNKVTEAFF. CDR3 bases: TGCGCCAGCAGCTTACGAAACAAGGTAACTGAAGCTTTCTTT.